This T cell receptor (beta chain) was recovered during a study of breast tumors, draining lymph nodes, adjacent tissues. Samples came from axillary lymph nodes draining the breast cancer. With respect to this clonotype: The antigen is undetermined. The junction does not match germline at one end; this may be a read error.

TCRdb recomputed calls from the multiplex PCR reads with MiXCR, one row per CDR3 protein. The sample includes around 130,000 distinct CDR3 sequences, approximately 21% of them seen just once. The CDR3 extends over 19 amino acids. Germline CDR1 LGHDT, CDR2 YNNKEL (reference sequence). General study points: Most tumor T cells seemingly derive from lymph node, then expand in tumor. Data only fit, rather than demonstrated, lymph node origin of most tumor T cells. Tumor TCR diversity was below lymph nodes but above nontumor tissue.

This rearrangement joins TRBV3-1 to TRBJ2-1; D might be TRBD2 (6 bases). The sequencing input was axillary lymph node tissue. This TCR was sampled from a female donor with breast cancer. Some clones in this sample may be carry-over from other donors' samples. The CDR3 region is CASRATNYPTGGVEGEQSF. For the CDR3, the DNA is TGTGCCAGCAGAGCTACAAATTACCCCACTGGCGGCGTGGAGGGTGAGCAGTCCTTC.